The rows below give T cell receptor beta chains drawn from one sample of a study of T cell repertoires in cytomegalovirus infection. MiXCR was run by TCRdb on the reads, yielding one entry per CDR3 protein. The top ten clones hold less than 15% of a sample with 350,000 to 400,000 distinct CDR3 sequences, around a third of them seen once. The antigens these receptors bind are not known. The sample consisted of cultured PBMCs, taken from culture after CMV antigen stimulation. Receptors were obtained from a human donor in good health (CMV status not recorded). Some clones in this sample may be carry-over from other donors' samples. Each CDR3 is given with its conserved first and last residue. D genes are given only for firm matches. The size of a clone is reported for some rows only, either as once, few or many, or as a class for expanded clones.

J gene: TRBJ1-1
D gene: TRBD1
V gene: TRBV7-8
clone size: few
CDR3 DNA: TGTGCCAGCAGCAAGTCGGACAGGGGGAACACTGAAGCTTTCTTT
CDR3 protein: CASSKSDRGNTEAFF

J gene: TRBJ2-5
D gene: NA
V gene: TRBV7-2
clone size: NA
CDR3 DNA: TGTGCCAGCAGCAGGAGATGGGGAGTAGAGACCCAGTACTTC
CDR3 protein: CASSRRWGVETQYF

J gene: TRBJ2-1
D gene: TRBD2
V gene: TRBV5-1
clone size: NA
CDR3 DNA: TGCGCCAGCAGCTTGGGACTAGCGGGAGCCCGTGATGAGCAGTTCTTC
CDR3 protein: CASSLGLAGARDEQFF

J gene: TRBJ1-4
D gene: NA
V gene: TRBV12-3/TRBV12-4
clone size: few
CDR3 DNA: TGTGCCAGCACCTCTCGGGGGGGGGTTGGTGAAAAACTGTTTTTT
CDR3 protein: CASTSRGGVGEKLFF

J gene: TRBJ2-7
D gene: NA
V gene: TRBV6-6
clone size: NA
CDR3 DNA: TGTGCCAGCACGAGATACTCGGGAGACGAGCAGTACTTC
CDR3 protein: CASTRYSGDEQYF

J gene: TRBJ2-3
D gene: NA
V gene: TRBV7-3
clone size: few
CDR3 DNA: TGTGCCAGCAGCTCAAGGGGGGAGAGCACAGATACGCAGTATTTT
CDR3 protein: CASSSRGESTDTQYF

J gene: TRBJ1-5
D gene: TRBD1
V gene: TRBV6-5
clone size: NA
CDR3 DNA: TGTGCCAGCAAGAGGACAGGGGAATACAATCAGCCCCAGCATTTT
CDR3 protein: CASKRTGEYNQPQHF

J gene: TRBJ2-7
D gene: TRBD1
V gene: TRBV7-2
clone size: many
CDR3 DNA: TGTGCCAGCAGCTTAGGGGGACAGGTCTACGAGCAGTACTTC
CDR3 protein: CASSLGGQVYEQYF

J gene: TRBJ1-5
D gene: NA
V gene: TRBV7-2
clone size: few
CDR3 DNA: TGTGCCAGCAGCTTACAAAACAATCAGCCCCAGCATTTT
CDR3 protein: CASSLQNNQPQHF

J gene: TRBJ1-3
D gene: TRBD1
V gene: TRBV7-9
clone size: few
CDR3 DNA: TGTGCCAGCAGCTCCGGACAGGGGATCTCTGGAAACACCATATATTTT
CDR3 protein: CASSSGQGISGNTIYF

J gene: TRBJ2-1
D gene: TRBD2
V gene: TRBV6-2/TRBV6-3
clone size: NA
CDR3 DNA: TGTGCCAGCAGAAAGGGACTAGCGGGAGTAGATGAGCAGTTCTTC
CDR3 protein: CASRKGLAGVDEQFF

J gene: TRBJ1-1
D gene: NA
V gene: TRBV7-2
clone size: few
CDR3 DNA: TGTGCCAGCAGCTTAGCCGGGGGCAAGGTTCGAAACACTGAAGCTTTCTTT
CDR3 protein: CASSLAGGKVRNTEAFF

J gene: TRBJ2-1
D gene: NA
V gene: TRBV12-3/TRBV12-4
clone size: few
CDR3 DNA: TGTGCCAGCGAGGTCAGCTCCTACAATGAGCAGTTCTTC
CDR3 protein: CASEVSSYNEQFF